This T cell receptor beta chain came from a study of T cells in Graves' hyperthyroidism and ophthalmopathy. Study findings and constraints: Researchers report that a 13 V-J model separated ophthalmopathy from stable hyperthyroidism.

The source material, RNA transcripts, was used to amplify TCR beta CDR3 regions. HTBI primers were used for first-round RT-PCR of the TCR CDR3. In TCRdb, the multiplex PCR reads were re-called with MiXCR into one record per CDR3 protein. In the table there are more than 450,000 distinct CDR3 sequences, roughly 15% of which are singletons. Exclusion of patients followed from uncontrolled infection, other autoimmune disease, pregnancy or lactation. Based on clinical symptoms, serum thyroxine and TRAb, thyroid ultrasound and orbital computed tomography, diagnoses were reached. Trimming removed 7 bases at V and 2 bases at J, with 12 bases between. This CDR3 comprises 13 residues. Germline-derived CDR1 and CDR2 are DFQATT and SNEGSKA (reference sequence). Details on this clonotype: The antigen is not known.

V and J are TRBV20-1 and TRBJ2-4; D is ambiguous. Sequencing used blood. The clonotype was recovered from a woman between 40 and 50 years old with Graves' hyperthyroidism. The CDR3 loop is CSVATRTKNIQYF. In DNA form, the CDR3 reads TGCAGTGTTGCGACCCGTACCAAAAACATTCAGTACTTC.